The 5 T cell receptor beta chains below were found in one sample sequenced in a study of lymphopenia after photon versus proton radiotherapy. The method was immunoSEQ multiplex PCR; TCRdb's version includes in-frame clones alone and lacks a portion of them. This table has over 25,000 clones, roughly 90% appearing once. The sample here was peripheral blood, taken from a patient treated with proton-based radiotherapy. These TCRs come from a woman aged 60-75 years with cholangiocarcinoma. Some clones in this sample may be carry-over from other donors' samples.

This chain links TRBV10-3 with TRBJ2-7; D remains unclear. With 8 bases removed from V and 2 bases from J, the gap between germline ends came to 13 bases. Germline V gene sequence: CDR1 ENHRY, CDR2 SYGVKD. The CDR3 extends over 13 amino acids. The CDR3 DNA reads TGTGCCATCGGAATCAGGAGTGCCTACGAGCAGTACTTC. It yields the protein CAIGIRSAYEQYF.

This clone was seen once. The V call is TRBV19, the J call TRBJ2-7; 10 positions agree with TRBD1. From germline, CDR1 is LNHDA and CDR2 SQIVND (reference sequence). V lost 9 bases, J lost 6 bases, and 8 bases stayed unmatched. This CDR3 contains 13 residues. The DNA for the CDR3 is TGTGCCAGCACGACCGGGACAGGGGCCGAGCAGTACTTC. Translation: CASTTGTGAEQYF. The full variable domain, its missing parts supplied by reference TRBV19 and TRBJ2-7, is DGGITQSPKYLFRKEGQNVTLSCEQNLNHDAMYWYRQDPGQGLRLIYYSQIVNDFQKGDIAEGYSVSREKKESFPLTVTSAQKNPTAFYLCASTTGTGAEQYFGPGTRLTVT.

The chain is built from TRBV6-1 and TRBJ2-3; TRBD1 agrees at 8 bases. Germline CDR1 and CDR2: MNHNS and SASEGT. Trimming cost V 2 bases and J 4 bases; bases outside gene matches: 8. This CDR3 contains 16 residues. The DNA for the CDR3 is TGTGCCAGCAGTGAACGGGGCCGGACAGGGTCAGATACGCAGTATTTT. Amino acid sequence: CASSERGRTGSDTQYF.

The chain links TRBV9 to TRBJ2-1; 8 nucleotides align to TRBD2. Per the germline V gene, CDR1 is SGDLS and CDR2 is YYNGEE. The CDR3 is made up of 16 amino acids. Unmatched junction bases numbered 8, after V lost 2 bases and J lost 4 bases. Here the CDR3 reads CASSVRGGRSYNEQFF. For the CDR3, the DNA is TGTGCCAGCAGCGTTCGCGGGGGGCGGTCGTACAATGAGCAGTTCTTC. The full variable domain, completed using reference TRBV9 and TRBJ2-1, is DSGVTQTPKHLITATGQRVTLRCSPRSGDLSVYWYQQSLDQGLQFLIQYYNGEERAKGNILERFSAQQFPDLHSELNLSSLELGDSALYFCASSVRGGRSYNEQFFGPGTRLTVL.

This clone showed up just once. CDR3 sequence: CASSGPGGGVTGELFF. In nucleotides, the CDR3 is TGTGCCAGCAGTGGTCCCGGGGGTGGTGTTACCGGGGAGCTGTTTTTT. The V gene is TRBV27, the J gene TRBJ2-2, with D possibly being TRBD2 (6 bases). The germline gives CDR1 MNHEY, CDR2 SMNVEV (reference sequence). V lost 5 bases, J lost 5 bases, and 18 bases lay in between. The CDR3 is made up of 16 amino acids.